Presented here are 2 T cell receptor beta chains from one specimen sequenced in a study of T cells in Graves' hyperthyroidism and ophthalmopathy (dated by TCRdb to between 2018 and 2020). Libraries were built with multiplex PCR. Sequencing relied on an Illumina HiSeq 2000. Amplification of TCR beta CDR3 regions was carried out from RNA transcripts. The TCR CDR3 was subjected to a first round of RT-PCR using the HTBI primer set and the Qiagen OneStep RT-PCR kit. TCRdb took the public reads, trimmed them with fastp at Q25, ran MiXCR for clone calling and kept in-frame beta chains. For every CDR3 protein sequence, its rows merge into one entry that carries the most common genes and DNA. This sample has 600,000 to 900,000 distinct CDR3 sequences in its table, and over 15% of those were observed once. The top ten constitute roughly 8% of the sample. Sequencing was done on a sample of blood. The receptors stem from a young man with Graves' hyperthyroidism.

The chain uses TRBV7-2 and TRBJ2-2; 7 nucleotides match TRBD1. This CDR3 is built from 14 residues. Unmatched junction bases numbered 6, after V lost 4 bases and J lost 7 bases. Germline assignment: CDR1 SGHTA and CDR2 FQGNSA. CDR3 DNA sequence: TGTGCCAGCAGCTCGGACAGGACCAGCGGGGAGCTGTTTTTT. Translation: CASSSDRTSGELFF.

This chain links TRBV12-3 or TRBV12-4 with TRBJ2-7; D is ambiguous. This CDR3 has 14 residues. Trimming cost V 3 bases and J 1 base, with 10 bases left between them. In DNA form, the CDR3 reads TGTGCCAGCAGTTTGCGACTGGGGTCCTACGAGCAGTACTTC. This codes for CASSLRLGSYEQYF.